This record concerns one T cell receptor beta chain sequence. The data originate from a study of blood T cell repertoires in COVID-19. Study-wide context: T cells, B-cell-depleted T cells, or PBMCs supplied cDNA or gDNA.

The CDR3 length is 12 residues. Per the germline V gene, CDR1 is MNHEY and CDR2 is SVGEGT. Trimming took 4 bases from V and 5 from J, leaving 8 bases between them. The assay was immunoSEQ multiplex PCR, and TCRdb's table has in-frame clones only and misses some. The top ten clones hold approximately 4.3% of a sample with more than 55,000 clones, roughly 88% of them seen once. Material for sequencing was peripheral blood. The receptor was isolated from a man between 60 and 75 years old with acute or convalescent COVID-19. The chain has TRBV6-2 or TRBV6-3 and TRBJ1-2, with a possible D match to TRBD1 (5 bases). The CDR3 nucleotides read TGTGCCAGCAGTTCGGCAGGGTATGGCTACACCTTC. Its protein is CASSSAGYGYTF.